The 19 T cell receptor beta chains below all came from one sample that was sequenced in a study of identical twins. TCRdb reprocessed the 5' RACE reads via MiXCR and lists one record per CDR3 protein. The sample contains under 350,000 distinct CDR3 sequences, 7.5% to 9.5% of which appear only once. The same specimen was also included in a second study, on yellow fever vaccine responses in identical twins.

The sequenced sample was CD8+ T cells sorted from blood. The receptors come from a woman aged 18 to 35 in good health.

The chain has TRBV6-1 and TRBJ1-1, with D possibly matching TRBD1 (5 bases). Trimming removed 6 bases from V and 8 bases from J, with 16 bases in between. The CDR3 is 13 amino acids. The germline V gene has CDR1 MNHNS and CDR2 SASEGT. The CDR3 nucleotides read TGTGCCAGCAGAGACAGTGCCACAACCGAAGCTTTCTTT. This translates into CASRDSATTEAFF.

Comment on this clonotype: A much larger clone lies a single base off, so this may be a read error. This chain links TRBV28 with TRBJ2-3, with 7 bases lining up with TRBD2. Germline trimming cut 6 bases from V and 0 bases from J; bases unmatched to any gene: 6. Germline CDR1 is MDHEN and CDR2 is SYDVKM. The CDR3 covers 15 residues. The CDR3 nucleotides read TGTGCCAGCAGAAGACGCGGGAGTAGCACAGATACGCAGTATTTT. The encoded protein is CASRRRGSSTDTQYF.

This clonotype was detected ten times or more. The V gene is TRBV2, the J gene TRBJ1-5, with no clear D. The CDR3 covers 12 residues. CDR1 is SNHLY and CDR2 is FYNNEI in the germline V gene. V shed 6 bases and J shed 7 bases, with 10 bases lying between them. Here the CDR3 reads CASSRGMQPQHF. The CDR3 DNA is TGTGCCAGCAGCCGAGGGATGCAGCCCCAGCATTTT.

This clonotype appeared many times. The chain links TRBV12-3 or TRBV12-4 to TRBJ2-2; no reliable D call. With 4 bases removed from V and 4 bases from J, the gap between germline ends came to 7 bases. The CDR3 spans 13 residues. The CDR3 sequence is CASSWPLTGELFF. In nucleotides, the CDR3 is TGTGCCAGCAGTTGGCCGCTCACCGGGGAGCTGTTTTTT.

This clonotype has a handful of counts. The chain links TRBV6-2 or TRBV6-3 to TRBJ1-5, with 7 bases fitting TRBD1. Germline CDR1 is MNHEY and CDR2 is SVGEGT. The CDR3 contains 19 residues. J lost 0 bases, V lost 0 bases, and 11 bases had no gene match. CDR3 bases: TGTGCCAGCAGTTACTCCATCTGGACCGGGACAGATAGCAATCAGCCCCAGCATTTT. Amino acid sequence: CASSYSIWTGTDSNQPQHF.

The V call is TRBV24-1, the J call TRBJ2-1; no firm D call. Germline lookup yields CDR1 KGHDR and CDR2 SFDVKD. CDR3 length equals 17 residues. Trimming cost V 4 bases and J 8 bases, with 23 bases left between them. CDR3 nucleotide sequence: TGTGCCACCAGTGACCGTGACGGCGCCGGTTATGGATATGAGCAGTTCTTC. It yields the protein CATSDRDGAGYGYEQFF.

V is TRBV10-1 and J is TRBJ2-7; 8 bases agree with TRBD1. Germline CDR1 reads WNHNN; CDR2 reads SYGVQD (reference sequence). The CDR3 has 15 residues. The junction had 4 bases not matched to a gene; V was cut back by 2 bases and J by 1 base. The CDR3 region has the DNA TGCGCCAGCAGTGAGACTGGACAGGGATCCTACGAGCAGTACTTC. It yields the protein CASSETGQGSYEQYF.

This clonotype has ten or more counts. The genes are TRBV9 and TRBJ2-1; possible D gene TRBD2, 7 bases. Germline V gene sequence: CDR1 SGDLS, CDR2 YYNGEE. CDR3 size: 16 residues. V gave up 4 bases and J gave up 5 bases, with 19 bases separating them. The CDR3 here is CASSPRRAGQNNEQFF. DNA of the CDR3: TGTGCCAGCAGCCCCCGCCGAGCGGGACAAAACAATGAGCAGTTCTTC.

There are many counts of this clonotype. This CDR3 is CASSQDLSAPLEWSDNEQFF. The CDR3 region has the DNA TGCGCCAGCAGCCAAGATTTATCGGCGCCACTCGAATGGTCTGACAATGAGCAGTTCTTC. J is TRBJ2-1 and V is TRBV4-3; D not certain. The CDR3 runs to 20 residues. Germline V gene lookup returns CDR1 LGHNA and CDR2 YSLEER. Trimming cost V 0 bases and J 5 bases, with 26 bases left between them.

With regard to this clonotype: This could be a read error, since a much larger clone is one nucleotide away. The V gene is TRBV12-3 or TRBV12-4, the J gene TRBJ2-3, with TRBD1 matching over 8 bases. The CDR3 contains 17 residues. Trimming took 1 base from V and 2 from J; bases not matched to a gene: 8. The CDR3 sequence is CASSLGSWQGATDTQYF. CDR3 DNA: TGTGCCAGCAGTTTAGGTAGTTGGCAGGGGGCCACAGATACGCAGTATTTT.

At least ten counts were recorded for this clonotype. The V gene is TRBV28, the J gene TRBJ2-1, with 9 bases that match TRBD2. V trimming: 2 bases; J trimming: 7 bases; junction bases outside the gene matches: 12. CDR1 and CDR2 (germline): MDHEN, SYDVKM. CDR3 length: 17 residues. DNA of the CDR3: TGTGCCAGCAGTTTAAATAGCGGGGGCCCGCAGGGGAATGAGCAGTTCTTC. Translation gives CASSLNSGGPQGNEQFF. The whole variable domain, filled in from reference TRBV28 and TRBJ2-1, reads DVKVTQSSRYLVKRTGEKVFLECVQDMDHENMFWYRQDPGLGLRLIYFSYDVKMKEKGDIPEGYSVSREKKERFSLILESASTNQTSMYLCASSLNSGGPQGNEQFFGPGTRLTVL.

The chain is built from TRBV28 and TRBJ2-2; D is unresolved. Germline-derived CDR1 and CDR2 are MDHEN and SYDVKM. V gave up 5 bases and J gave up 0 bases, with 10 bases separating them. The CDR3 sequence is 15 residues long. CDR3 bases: TGTGCCAGCAGTCGGACGGAACCGAACACCGGGGAGCTGTTTTTT. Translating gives CASSRTEPNTGELFF.

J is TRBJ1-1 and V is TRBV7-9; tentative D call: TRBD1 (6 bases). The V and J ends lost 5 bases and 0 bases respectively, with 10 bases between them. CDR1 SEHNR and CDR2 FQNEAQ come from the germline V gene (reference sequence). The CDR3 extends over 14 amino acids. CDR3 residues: CASSQQGLNTEAFF. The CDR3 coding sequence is TGTGCCAGCAGCCAACAGGGATTGAACACTGAAGCTTTCTTT.

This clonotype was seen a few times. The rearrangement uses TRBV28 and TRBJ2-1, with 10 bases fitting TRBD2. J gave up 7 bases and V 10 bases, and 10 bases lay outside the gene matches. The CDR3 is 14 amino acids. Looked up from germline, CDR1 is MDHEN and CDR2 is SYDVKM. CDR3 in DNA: TGTGCCACCGAGCCTCTAGCGGGAGTTAATGAGCAGTTCTTC. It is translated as CATEPLAGVNEQFF.

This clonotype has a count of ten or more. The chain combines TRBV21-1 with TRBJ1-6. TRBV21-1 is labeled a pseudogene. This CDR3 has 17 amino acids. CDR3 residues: CASSKGRKKYYNSPLHF. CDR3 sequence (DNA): TGTGCCAGCAGCAAAGGCCGGAAGAAATACTATAATTCACCCCTCCACTTT.

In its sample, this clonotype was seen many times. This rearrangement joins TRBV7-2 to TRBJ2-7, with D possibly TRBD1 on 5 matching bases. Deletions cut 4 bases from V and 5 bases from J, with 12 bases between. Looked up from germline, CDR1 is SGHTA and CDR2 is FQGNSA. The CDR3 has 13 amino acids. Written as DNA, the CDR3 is TGTGCCAGCAGCTCAGGGTATTTGGACGAGCAGTACTTC. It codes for CASSSGYLDEQYF.

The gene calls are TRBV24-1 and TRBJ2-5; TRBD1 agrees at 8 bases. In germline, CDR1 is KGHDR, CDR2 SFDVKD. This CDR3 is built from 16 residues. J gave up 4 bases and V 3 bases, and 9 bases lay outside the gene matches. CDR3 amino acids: CATSDIWTGQGETQYF. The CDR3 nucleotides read TGTGCCACCAGTGATATATGGACAGGGCAGGGAGAGACCCAGTACTTC.

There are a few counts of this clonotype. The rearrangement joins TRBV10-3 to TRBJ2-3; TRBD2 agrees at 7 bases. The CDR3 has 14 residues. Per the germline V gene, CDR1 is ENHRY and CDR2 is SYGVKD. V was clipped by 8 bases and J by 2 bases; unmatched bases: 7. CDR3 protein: CAIALAGDTDTQYF. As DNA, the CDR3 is TGTGCCATCGCCCTGGCGGGGGACACAGATACGCAGTATTTT.

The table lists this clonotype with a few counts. The CDR3 sequence is CASSLGVAEAFF. DNA of the CDR3: TGTGCCAGCAGTTTGGGGGTAGCTGAAGCTTTCTTT. V gene TRBV12-3 or TRBV12-4 combines with J gene TRBJ1-1, with a tentative D call TRBD1 (5 bases). The CDR3 length is 12 residues. The germline V and J ends were trimmed by 3 bases and 6 bases, with 8 bases remaining between them.